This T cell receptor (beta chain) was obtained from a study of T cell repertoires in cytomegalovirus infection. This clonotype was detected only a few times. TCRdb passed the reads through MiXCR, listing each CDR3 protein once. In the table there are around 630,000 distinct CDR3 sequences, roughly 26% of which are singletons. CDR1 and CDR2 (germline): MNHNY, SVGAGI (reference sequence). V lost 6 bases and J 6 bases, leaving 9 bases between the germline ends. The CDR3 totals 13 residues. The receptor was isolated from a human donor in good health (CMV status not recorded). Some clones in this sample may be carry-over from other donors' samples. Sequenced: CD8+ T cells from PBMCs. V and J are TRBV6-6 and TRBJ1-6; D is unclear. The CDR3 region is CASSFLVNSPLHF. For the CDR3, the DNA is TGTGCCAGCAGCTTTCTCGTTAATTCACCCCTCCACTTT.